A single TCR beta chain is shown here with its context. Regions amplified from RNA transcripts were the TCR beta CDR3 regions. HTBI primers were the set used in a first-round RT-PCR of the TCR CDR3. TCRdb redid the calling of the multiplex PCR reads with MiXCR, one entry per CDR3 protein. The repertoire holds about 840,000 distinct CDR3 sequences, over 35% seen once, with 7.5% to 9.5% in the top ten. From germline, CDR1 is DFQATT and CDR2 SNEGSKA (reference sequence). The CDR3 loop spans 15 amino acids. The germline V and J ends were trimmed by 1 base and 2 bases, with 15 bases remaining between them. The data derive from a study of T cells in Graves' hyperthyroidism and ophthalmopathy.

The clonotype was recovered from a man younger than 35 with Graves' hyperthyroidism. V gene TRBV20-1 combines with J gene TRBJ2-7, with D tentatively TRBD2 (6 bases). The material sequenced was blood. The CDR3 loop is CSARGNGAGTYEQYF. CDR3 nucleotides: TGCAGTGCTAGAGGAAATGGGGCGGGGACCTACGAGCAGTACTTC.